The TCR beta chain described here comes from a study of blood T cell repertoires in COVID-19. Looking at the study overall: Sites across the United States, Italy and Spain contributed samples from acute and convalescent COVID-19. Sources were T cells, B-cell-depleted T cells, or PBMCs; the material itself was cDNA or gDNA.

Seattle participants joined during active infection and were tracked over time. CDR3 length: 17 amino acids. J was trimmed by 0 bases and V by 2 bases; bases with no gene match: 2. Germline lookup yields CDR1 MNHEY and CDR2 SVGEGT. The repertoire was sequenced with immunoSEQ multiplex PCR; TCRdb's copy has only in-frame clones and lacks some. This table has some 40,000 clones, approximately 94% appearing once. The receptor's source is a man aged 50-59 years with COVID-19, enrolled during active disease. The specimen was peripheral blood. The gene calls are TRBV6-2 or TRBV6-3 and TRBJ2-2; 11 nucleotides line up with TRBD2. The CDR3 DNA reads as TGTGCCAGCAGTTACGTTAGCGGGAGGGCGAACACCGGGGAGCTGTTTTTT. Its translation is CASSYVSGRANTGELFF.